Each of the 24 T cell receptor beta chains below was sequenced from the same sample in a study of human T cells and chemical hapten exposure. From the RACE reads, TCRdb called clonotypes with MiXCR, one entry per CDR3 protein. The repertoire holds about 340,000 distinct CDR3 sequences, with 5.5% to 8% as singletons. Time point: patch test 1, 2 weeks after DPC sensitization. As for treatment: therapeutic diphenylcyclopropenone sensitization with weekly scalp DPC. Source: whole blood, taken in connection with sensitization to the hapten diphenylcyclopropenone (DPC). The receptor source for this set is a woman aged 18-29 years with alopecia areata. Some clones in this sample may be carry-over from other donors' samples.

Only a few counts were recorded for this clonotype. The V gene is TRBV29-1, the J gene TRBJ2-2; D remains ambiguous. CDR3 length equals 14 residues. Trimming removed 0 bases from V and 1 base from J, with 6 bases in between. CDR1 is SQVTM, CDR2 ANQGSEA, per germline. The DNA of the CDR3 is TGCAGCGTTGAAGACAGGAAGAACACCGGGGAGCTGTTTTTT. Residues: CSVEDRKNTGELFF.

The V call is TRBV12-3 or TRBV12-4, the J call TRBJ1-2; D call uncertain. The CDR3 runs 13 residues. The V and J ends lost 3 bases and 3 bases respectively, with 8 bases between them. The CDR3 spells CASSFSADYGYTF. CDR3 nucleotides: TGTGCCAGCAGTTTCTCGGCGGACTATGGCTACACCTTC.

CDR3 region: CSVDGAGGPTDTQYF. The CDR3 bases are TGCAGCGTTGATGGAGCGGGGGGGCCAACAGATACGCAGTATTTT. The chain has TRBV29-1 and TRBJ2-3, with 10 bases matching TRBD2. The germline V gene encodes CDR1 SQVTM and CDR2 ANQGSEA. V was pared by 3 bases and J by 3 bases, with 6 bases of the junction left unmatched. The CDR3 is 15 residues long.

The V and J genes are TRBV4-1 and TRBJ2-2, with 10 bases aligning to TRBD2. The CDR3 is 16 amino acids. The V gene end was trimmed by 0 bases and the J gene end by 6 bases; junction bases not matched to a gene: 4. Germline loops: CDR1 MGHRA, CDR2 YSYEKL. CDR3 protein: CASSQDAGLAPGELFF. Here the CDR3 DNA reads TGCGCCAGCAGCCAAGATGCGGGACTAGCGCCCGGGGAGCTGTTTTTT.

This clonotype was observed at least ten times. V usage is TRBV6-5 and J usage is TRBJ2-3, with D perhaps matching TRBD1 or TRBD2 (6 bases each). The germline V and J ends were trimmed by 8 bases and 4 bases, with 7 bases remaining between them. The germline V gene encodes CDR1 MNHEY and CDR2 SVGAGI. The CDR3 has 11 residues. In DNA, the CDR3 is TGTGCCAGCCGGGGGCCAGATACGCAGTATTTT. This translates into CASRGPDTQYF.

This clonotype was recorded a few times. The V call is TRBV18, the J call TRBJ2-3; no firm D call. V gave up 2 bases and J gave up 3 bases, with 9 bases separating them. Germline V gives CDR1 KGHSH, CDR2 LQKENI. This CDR3 has 14 residues. As DNA, the CDR3 is TGTGCCAGCTCACCAACGCCGGGTACAGATACGCAGTATTTT. This codes for CASSPTPGTDTQYF.

The chain has TRBV4-1 and TRBJ1-4, with D possibly matching TRBD1 (5 bases). V lost 4 bases, J lost 1 base, and 16 bases lay in between. Germline CDR1 is MGHRA and CDR2 is YSYEKL. This CDR3 has 17 residues. The DNA for the CDR3 is TGCGCCAGCAGCCTTAGACAGATCAGGCGAACTAATGAAAAACTGTTTTTT. The encoded protein is CASSLRQIRRTNEKLFF.

This clonotype was detected many times. The J gene is TRBJ1-1, the V gene TRBV13; TRBD1 might be the D (6 bases). CDR3 size: 15 residues. Trimming cost V 3 bases and J 1 base, with 12 bases left between them. Looked up from germline, CDR1 is PRHDT and CDR2 is FYEKMQ (reference sequence). CDR3 protein: CASSFRPQGNTEAFF. The CDR3 DNA reads as TGTGCCAGCAGCTTCCGACCACAGGGGAACACTGAAGCTTTCTTT.

The rearrangement uses TRBV6-2 or TRBV6-3 and TRBJ1-2, with D hard to call. Germline loops: CDR1 MNHEY, CDR2 SVGEGT. CDR3 length equals 12 residues. Deletions cut 5 bases from V and 4 bases from J, with 8 bases between. The CDR3 spells CASSPVAYGYTF. CDR3 nucleotides: TGTGCCAGCAGTCCCGTTGCCTATGGCTACACCTTC.

This clonotype has at least ten counts. The J gene is TRBJ2-6, the V gene TRBV12-3 or TRBV12-4, with TRBD1 identical over 10 bases. With V trimmed by 7 bases and J by 2 bases, 11 bases remained unmatched. The CDR3 extends over 18 amino acids. CDR3 coding DNA: TGTGCCAGCACCAGACGGCGACAGGGGGCAGCTGGGGCCAACGTCCTGACTTTC. Translation gives CASTRRRQGAAGANVLTF.

This clonotype was picked up a small number of times. The rearrangement joins TRBV25-1 to TRBJ1-1; 7 nucleotides match TRBD1. Germline assignment: CDR1 MGHDK and CDR2 SYGVNS. V lost 3 bases to trimming and J lost 3 bases; unmatched junction nucleotides: 10. The CDR3 loop spans 16 amino acids. In DNA, the CDR3 is TGTGCCAGCAGTGACAGGGACAGCAGGGAGGACACTGAAGCTTTCTTT. This encodes CASSDRDSREDTEAFF.

This clonotype was recorded many times. This sequence joins TRBV6-5 and TRBJ2-3; D perhaps matches TRBD1 (6 bases). Looked up from germline, CDR1 is MNHEY and CDR2 is SVGAGI. The CDR3 extends over 14 amino acids. V lost 5 bases and J 4 bases, leaving 13 bases between the germline ends. Written as DNA, the CDR3 is TGTGCCAGCAGTCCCACAGGGTTTGCAGATACGCAGTATTTT. Protein product: CASSPTGFADTQYF.

This clonotype was seen only a few times. This chain joins TRBV5-1 and TRBJ2-3, with D possibly TRBD2 on 6 matching bases. CDR1 is SGHRS and CDR2 is YFSETQ in the germline V gene. The CDR3 totals 15 residues. V was shortened by 4 bases and J by 2 bases, with 14 bases between the two germline ends. CDR3 sequence reads: CASSPRGTYTDTQYF. CDR3 coding DNA: TGCGCCAGCAGCCCCCGCGGGACCTACACAGATACGCAGTATTTT.

This clonotype was picked up a small number of times. V usage is TRBV5-6 and J usage is TRBJ1-6; TRBD1 matches 7 bases. Germline CDR1 SGHDT, CDR2 YYEEEE. The ends lost 2 bases at V and 14 bases at J; junction bases unmatched: 7. The CDR3 covers 13 residues. The CDR3 loop is CASSLDRQGTLHF. The CDR3 DNA sequence: TGTGCCAGCAGCTTAGATCGACAGGGAACCCTCCACTTT.

A note on this clonotype: A much more abundant neighbour one base away suggests this may be a read error. This chain links TRBV12-3 or TRBV12-4 with TRBJ2-5; TRBD1 matches at 8 bases. This CDR3 is 14 amino acids long. V lost 7 bases, J lost 4 bases, and 8 bases stayed unmatched. The CDR3 here is CASNWDRLGETQYF. In nucleotides, the CDR3 is TGTGCCAGCAACTGGGACAGGTTGGGAGAGACCCAGTACTTC.

V gene TRBV6-6 combines with J gene TRBJ2-3, with no clear D. This CDR3 has 13 amino acids. Trimming left V 0 bases short and J 3 bases short, with 4 bases between. Germline CDR1 MNHNY, CDR2 SVGAGI (reference sequence). The CDR3 region has the DNA TGTGCCAGCAGTTACTCCAAAACAGATACGCAGTATTTT. Translation: CASSYSKTDTQYF.

Many counts were recorded for this clonotype. The rearrangement uses TRBV4-3 and TRBJ1-4, with D perhaps matching TRBD1 (5 bases). V shed 6 bases and J shed 4 bases, with 12 bases lying between them. The CDR3 is made up of 14 amino acids. Germline-derived CDR1 and CDR2 are LGHNA and YSLEER. CDR3 protein: CASSRPGLNEKLFF. The CDR3 DNA follows: TGCGCCAGCAGTAGACCAGGGCTTAATGAAAAACTGTTTTTT.

The V call is TRBV6-5, the J call TRBJ2-3; TRBD2 matches 9 bases. J was trimmed by 3 bases and V by 7 bases; bases with no gene match: 5. This CDR3 has 14 residues. CDR1 is MNHEY, CDR2 SVGAGI, per germline. CDR3 DNA: TGTGCCAGCAATCCGGGACTAGCTACAGATACGCAGTATTTT. Its translation is CASNPGLATDTQYF.

The V gene is TRBV20-1, the J gene TRBJ2-1, with 11 positions matching TRBD2. Germline values: CDR1 DFQATT, CDR2 SNEGSKA (reference sequence). The CDR3 runs to 15 residues. The trim removed 6 bases at V and 2 bases at J, leaving 6 bases unmatched. CDR3 sequence reads: CSAPRLAGTYNEQFF. The CDR3 DNA sequence: TGCAGTGCCCCCAGACTAGCGGGGACCTACAATGAGCAGTTCTTC.

The chain links TRBV5-1 to TRBJ2-3; 8 bases agree with TRBD1. After removal of 5 bases from V and 0 bases from J, the junction contained 5 bases not matched to a gene. The CDR3 extends over 15 amino acids. CDR1 and CDR2 (germline): SGHRS, YFSETQ. CDR3 sequence: CASRRDRWSTDTQYF. In nucleotides, the CDR3 is TGCGCCAGCAGGCGGGACAGGTGGAGCACAGATACGCAGTATTTT.

This clonotype was seen more than once but under ten times. The chain combines TRBV12-5 with TRBJ1-1; 7 nucleotides match TRBD1. The CDR3 consists of 13 residues. Trimming took 6 bases from V and 7 from J; bases not matched to a gene: 8. Germline V gene data show CDR1 as LGHNT and CDR2 as FRNRAP. The CDR3 sequence: CASGPGTVYEAFF. The CDR3 nucleotides are TGTGCTAGTGGCCCGGGGACAGTATATGAAGCTTTCTTT.

This CDR3 reads CASRLGRTSPSGELFF. DNA for the CDR3: TGTGCCAGCAGACTTGGCAGGACTAGTCCCTCCGGGGAGCTGTTTTTT. The chain uses TRBV27 and TRBJ2-2; 7 bases are a match to TRBD2. The CDR3 length is 16 residues. V trimming: 6 bases; J trimming: 6 bases; junction bases outside the gene matches: 13. Looked up from germline, CDR1 is MNHEY and CDR2 is SMNVEV (reference sequence).

This clonotype was seen a few times. The chain combines TRBV12-3 or TRBV12-4 with TRBJ2-3; the D is unclear. Deletions cut 3 bases from V and 4 bases from J, with 17 bases between. The CDR3 consists of 16 residues. CDR3 bases: TGTGCCAGCAGTTTTAAACCTCCCCCGGTGGCAGATACGCAGTATTTT. Residues: CASSFKPPPVADTQYF.

Many counts were recorded for this clonotype. The chain uses TRBV6-6 and TRBJ2-3; 10 bases line up with TRBD1. Trimming at V came to 6 bases and at J to 6 bases, leaving 12 bases not matched to a gene. The V gene's germline CDR1 is MNHNY and CDR2 SVGAGI (reference sequence). The CDR3 consists of 16 residues. The CDR3 region has the DNA TGTGCCAGCAGGAGACACCGGGACAGGGGTTACGATACGCAGTATTTT. Its protein is CASRRHRDRGYDTQYF.